These 24 T cell receptor beta chains came from one sample sequenced in a study of CD8+ T cells in alopecia areata. RNA extraction and reverse transcription yielded cDNA as sequencing template. Data came from immunoSEQ multiplex PCR; TCRdb stores just in-frame clones and leaves some out. The sample lists some 180,000 clones, around 63% occurring once. The sequencing here drew on CD4+ T cells sorted from blood, taken at week 0. Every receptor here comes from a human donor with alopecia areata.

The gene calls are TRBV10-3 and TRBJ2-7, with a possible D match to TRBD2 (6 bases). V lost 6 bases, J lost 7 bases, and 22 bases lay in between. CDR3 length: 15 amino acids. Germline assignment: CDR1 ENHRY and CDR2 SYGVKD. CDR3 sequence (DNA): TGTGCCATCAGGGATATAGCGGCCGCAAAGGGGGAGCAGTACTTC. This encodes CAIRDIAAAKGEQYF.

The chain combines TRBV29-1 with TRBJ1-1, with D perhaps matching TRBD1 (5 bases). Germline CDR1 reads SQVTM; CDR2 reads ANQGSEA. Trimming cost V 1 base and J 5 bases, with 8 bases left between them. CDR3 length: 12 amino acids. The CDR3 reads CSVEGGGTEAFF. The CDR3, as DNA: TGCAGCGTTGAAGGTGGGGGGACTGAAGCTTTCTTT.

In DNA form, the CDR3 reads TGTGCCTGGAGCCGGGACACCGCTCGACAGCCCCAGCATTTT. This gives the protein CAWSRDTARQPQHF. The chain joins TRBV30 to TRBJ1-5; possibly TRBD1 for D (6 bases). The length of the CDR3 is 14 residues. The germline V and J ends were trimmed by 3 bases and 7 bases, with 16 bases remaining between them. From germline, CDR1 is GTSNPN and CDR2 SVGIG (reference sequence). The variable domain in full, with the rest retrieved from reference TRBV30 and TRBJ1-5, is SQTIHQWPATLVQPVGSPLSLECTVEGTSNPNLYWYRQAAGRGLQLLFYSVGIGQISSEVPQNLSASRPQDRQFILSSKKLLLSDSGFYLCAWSRDTARQPQHFGDGTRLSIL.

This sequence joins TRBV29-1 and TRBJ2-3; D remains unclear. Germline values: CDR1 SQVTM, CDR2 ANQGSEA. V was trimmed by 4 bases and J by 1 base, leaving 12 bases between them. The CDR3 extends over 14 amino acids. The CDR3 sequence: CSVGGGSGTDTQYF. CDR3 sequence (DNA): TGCAGCGTTGGGGGTGGGTCTGGCACAGATACGCAGTATTTT.

This clone was seen a few times. The genes are TRBV30 and TRBJ2-7, with TRBD2 matching 9 bases. In germline, CDR1 is GTSNPN, CDR2 SVGIG (reference sequence). This CDR3 contains 15 residues. The V segment lost 5 bases and the J segment 3 bases; nucleotides outside the gene matches: 11. CDR3 DNA: TGTGCCTGGGATATTTCCGGGACTAGCTTCTACGAGCAGTACTTC. This sequence encodes CAWDISGTSFYEQYF. The whole variable domain, remainder taken from reference TRBV30 and TRBJ2-7, is SQTIHQWPATLVQPVGSPLSLECTVEGTSNPNLYWYRQAAGRGLQLLFYSVGIGQISSEVPQNLSASRPQDRQFILSSKKLLLSDSGFYLCAWDISGTSFYEQYFGPGTRLTVT.

The J gene is TRBJ2-7, the V gene TRBV25-1; 10 bases map to TRBD1. V lost 4 bases to trimming and J lost 4 bases; unmatched junction nucleotides: 7. The CDR3 contains 15 residues. The germline V gene has CDR1 MGHDK and CDR2 SYGVNS. This CDR3 reads CASSAPGQGRYEQYF. The CDR3 DNA is TGTGCCAGCAGTGCCCCGGGACAGGGGAGGTACGAGCAGTACTTC.

This sequence joins TRBV7-2 and TRBJ2-3, with D maybe TRBD2 (5 bases). Trimming left V 5 bases short and J 1 base short, with 13 bases between. The CDR3 has 15 residues. Germline CDR1 and CDR2: SGHTA and FQGNSA. The CDR3, as DNA: TGTGCCAGCAGCCCCCTCTCCGGGGGCACAGATACGCAGTATTTT. It is translated as CASSPLSGGTDTQYF.

A remark on this clone: Distinct nucleotide sequences in the sample also encode this CDR3. The chain's CDR3 is CASSYGGGSTDTQYF. DNA for the CDR3: TGTGCCAGCAGTTACGGCGGGGGGAGCACAGATACGCAGTATTTT. The chain carries TRBV6-5 and TRBJ2-3; 8 bases map to TRBD2. This CDR3 region has 15 residues. Germline assignment: CDR1 MNHEY and CDR2 SVGAGI. The V segment lost 2 bases and the J segment 0 bases; nucleotides outside the gene matches: 1.

This chain uses TRBV29-1 with TRBJ1-1, with D unresolved. V was clipped by 6 bases and J by 0 bases, with 11 bases between them. CDR3 size: 13 residues. Germline loops: CDR1 SQVTM, CDR2 ANQGSEA. The CDR3 loop reads CSVWEGLNTEAFF. The CDR3 DNA reads as TGCAGCGTGTGGGAGGGTTTGAACACTGAAGCTTTCTTT. Filled out from reference TRBV29-1 and TRBJ1-1, the complete variable domain reads SAVISQKPSRDICQRGTSLTIQCQVDSQVTMMFWYRQQPGQSLTLIATANQGSEATYESGFVIDKFPISRPNLTFSTLTVSNMSPEDSSIYLCSVWEGLNTEAFFGQGTRLTVV.

The genes are TRBV30 and TRBJ1-1; D gene ambiguous. The CDR3 runs 12 residues. The germline CDR1 and CDR2 sequences are GTSNPN and SVGIG (reference sequence). V lost 3 bases and J 0 bases, leaving 5 bases between the germline ends. In nucleotides, the CDR3 is TGTGCCTGGAGCAACATGAACACTGAAGCTTTCTTT. Its translation is CAWSNMNTEAFF.

This sequence joins TRBV7-8 and TRBJ2-2; 7 bases are a match to TRBD1. This CDR3 contains 15 residues. Germline V lookup: CDR1 SGHVS, CDR2 FQNEAQ. Germline trimming cut 0 bases from V and 4 bases from J; bases unmatched to any gene: 2. The CDR3 spells CASSLAGTVTGELFF. The CDR3 DNA reads TGTGCCAGCAGCTTAGCGGGGACAGTCACCGGGGAGCTGTTTTTT.

The CDR3 bases are TGTGCCAGCAGCTTGGACTACAATGAGCAGTTCTTC. Residues: CASSLDYNEQFF. The rearrangement uses TRBV7-9 and TRBJ2-1; no reliable D call. The CDR3 covers 12 residues. V was trimmed by 3 bases and J by 3 bases, leaving 3 bases between them. The germline V gene encodes CDR1 SEHNR and CDR2 FQNEAQ (reference sequence).

The chain combines TRBV10-2 with TRBJ2-5; TRBD1 might be the D (5 bases). V was cut by 4 bases and J by 5 bases, with 11 bases left in between. Germline loops: CDR1 WSHSY, CDR2 SAAADI. There are 13 residues in the CDR3. The CDR3 DNA reads TGCGCCAGCAGTGGACAGCTGGGGGAGACCCAGTACTTC. As protein: CASSGQLGETQYF.

This chain links TRBV9 with TRBJ2-3; a possible D gene is TRBD2 (6 bases). The CDR3 extends over 13 amino acids. The V end was cut by 5 bases, the J end by 3 bases, with 10 bases between. The germline V gene encodes CDR1 SGDLS and CDR2 YYNGEE. CDR3 nucleotides: TGTGCCAGCAGGTTAGCGGAGACAGATACGCAGTATTTT. It translates to CASRLAETDTQYF.

The chain joins TRBV30 to TRBJ2-7; a weak D match, TRBD2 (5 bases). Trimming took 4 bases from V and 3 from J, leaving 19 bases between them. CDR3 size: 15 residues. Germline V gene sequence: CDR1 GTSNPN, CDR2 SVGIG (reference sequence). The CDR3 DNA reads TGTGCCTGGAAACCCTGGGCGGGTATGATCTACGAGCAGTACTTC. Its protein product is CAWKPWAGMIYEQYF.

V is TRBV30 and J is TRBJ2-3; D may be TRBD1 (5 bases). The CDR3 is made up of 12 amino acids. Germline assignment: CDR1 GTSNPN and CDR2 SVGIG (reference sequence). With 7 bases removed from V and 2 bases from J, the gap between germline ends came to 10 bases. The CDR3 sequence is CALRQNTDTQYF. Written as DNA, the CDR3 is TGTGCCTTACGACAGAACACAGATACGCAGTATTTT.

This rearrangement joins TRBV30 to TRBJ1-1; no reliable D call. In germline, CDR1 is GTSNPN, CDR2 SVGIG (reference sequence). V was pared by 0 bases and J by 0 bases, with 5 bases between. The CDR3 has 13 residues. CDR3 coding DNA: TGTGCCTGGAGTGTATTCCTGAACACTGAAGCTTTCTTT. This codes for CAWSVFLNTEAFF.

The chain combines TRBV9 with TRBJ2-1; D is possibly TRBD2 (5 bases). V dropped 0 bases and J dropped 5 bases, with 12 bases sitting between them. This CDR3 has 15 residues. Germline V CDR1 and CDR2: SGDLS, YYNGEE. This chain's CDR3 is CASSVEMGAHNEQFF. The DNA of the CDR3 is TGTGCCAGCAGCGTAGAAATGGGAGCCCACAATGAGCAGTTCTTC.

This rearrangement joins TRBV30 to TRBJ2-2; possibly TRBD1 or TRBD2 for D (5 bases each). The germline V gene encodes CDR1 GTSNPN and CDR2 SVGIG (reference sequence). V shed 4 bases and J shed 6 bases, with 15 bases lying between them. This CDR3 region has 14 residues. The CDR3 DNA reads as TGTGCCTGGACAGGGAGCGGCAAGTCCGGGGAGCTGTTTTTT. This codes for CAWTGSGKSGELFF.

This chain joins TRBV15 and TRBJ2-4; tentatively, D is TRBD1 (5 bases). Germline values: CDR1 LNHNV, CDR2 YYDKDF (reference sequence). V lost 0 bases, J lost 8 bases, and 8 bases lay in between. This CDR3 has 13 amino acids. The CDR3 DNA reads as TGTGCCACCAGCAGAGACAGGGCGGACATTCAGTACTTC. Residues: CATSRDRADIQYF. Drawing the rest from reference TRBV15 and TRBJ2-4, the complete variable domain is DAMVIQNPRYQVTQFGKPVTLSCSQTLNHNVMYWYQQKSSQAPKLLFHYYDKDFNNEADTPDNFQSRRPNTSFCFLDIRSPGLGDTAMYLCATSRDRADIQYFGAGTRLSVL.

V is TRBV4-3 and J is TRBJ1-6; 7 bases line up with TRBD1. J lost 10 bases, V lost 4 bases, and 4 bases had no gene match. This CDR3 has 13 residues. Germline V CDR1 and CDR2: LGHNA, YSLEER. The chain's CDR3 is CASSLSQGSPLHF. The DNA of the CDR3 is TGCGCCAGCAGCCTATCACAGGGGTCACCCCTCCACTTT.

The count of this clone is one. The V and J genes are TRBV5-4 and TRBJ2-1; D ambiguous. Germline V lookup: CDR1 SGHNT, CDR2 YYREEE (reference sequence). This CDR3 contains 11 residues. V dropped 1 base and J dropped 5 bases, with 1 base sitting between them. The CDR3: CASSLNNEQFF. Written as DNA, the CDR3 is TGTGCCAGCAGCTTGAACAATGAGCAGTTCTTC.

The V gene is TRBV25-1, the J gene TRBJ2-7, with 8 bases aligning to TRBD1. CDR3 size: 16 residues. The V segment lost 4 bases and the J segment 3 bases; nucleotides outside the gene matches: 11. Germline CDR1 MGHDK, CDR2 SYGVNS. CDR3 residues: CASSVQRTGFIYEQYF. CDR3 bases: TGTGCCAGCAGTGTACAAAGGACAGGGTTTATCTACGAGCAGTACTTC.

In DNA form, the CDR3 reads TGTGCCAGCAGGGACGTTTACAATGAGCAGTTCTTC. It translates to CASRDVYNEQFF. The rearrangement uses TRBV27 and TRBJ2-1, with D unresolved. This CDR3 has 12 amino acids. Trimming pared 6 bases from V and 4 bases from J, leaving 7 bases between. In germline, CDR1 is MNHEY, CDR2 SMNVEV (reference sequence).